This TCR beta chain was recovered during a study of CD8 T cells in ankylosing spondylitis. Study observations and caveats: Researchers reportedly found disease-linked clones significantly enriched in matched ankylosing spondylitis synovial fluid. Blood from ankylosing spondylitis patients appeared to carry a characteristic eight-variant TCR beta motif. A subset of motif variants has previously been described in the synovial fluid and blood of reactive arthritis.

One entry per CDR3 protein results from TCRdb running MiXCR on the 5' RACE reads. Of fewer than 450,000 distinct CDR3 sequences detected, 17% appear once; the ten largest clones hold approximately 1%. This CDR3 spans 14 amino acids. Germline CDR1 SNHLY, CDR2 FYNNEI. V was clipped by 4 bases and J by 6 bases; unmatched bases: 5. In this sample, this clonotype turned up many times. Its antigen is still unknown. The clonotype originates from a male donor with ankylosing spondylitis. The sequenced material came from blood, either unsorted or a sorted T cell fraction (not recorded which). The genes are TRBV2 and TRBJ2-1, with TRBD2 matching over 8 bases. The CDR3 region has the DNA TGTGCCAGCAGTGCGGGGACTAGTTTCAATGAGCAGTTCTTC. Amino acids: CASSAGTSFNEQFF.